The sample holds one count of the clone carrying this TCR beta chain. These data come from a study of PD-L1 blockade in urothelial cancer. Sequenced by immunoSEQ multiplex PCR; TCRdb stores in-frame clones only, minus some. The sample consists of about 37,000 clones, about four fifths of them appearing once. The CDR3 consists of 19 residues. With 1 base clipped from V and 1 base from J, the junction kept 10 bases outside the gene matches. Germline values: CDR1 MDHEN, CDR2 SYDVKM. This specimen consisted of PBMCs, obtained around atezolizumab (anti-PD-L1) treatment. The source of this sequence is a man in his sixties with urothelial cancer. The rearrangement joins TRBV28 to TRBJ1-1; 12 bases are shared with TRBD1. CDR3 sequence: CASSLYVGGTGGRNTEAFF. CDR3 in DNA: TGTGCCAGCAGTTTATATGTAGGTGGGACAGGGGGCCGGAACACTGAAGCTTTCTTT.